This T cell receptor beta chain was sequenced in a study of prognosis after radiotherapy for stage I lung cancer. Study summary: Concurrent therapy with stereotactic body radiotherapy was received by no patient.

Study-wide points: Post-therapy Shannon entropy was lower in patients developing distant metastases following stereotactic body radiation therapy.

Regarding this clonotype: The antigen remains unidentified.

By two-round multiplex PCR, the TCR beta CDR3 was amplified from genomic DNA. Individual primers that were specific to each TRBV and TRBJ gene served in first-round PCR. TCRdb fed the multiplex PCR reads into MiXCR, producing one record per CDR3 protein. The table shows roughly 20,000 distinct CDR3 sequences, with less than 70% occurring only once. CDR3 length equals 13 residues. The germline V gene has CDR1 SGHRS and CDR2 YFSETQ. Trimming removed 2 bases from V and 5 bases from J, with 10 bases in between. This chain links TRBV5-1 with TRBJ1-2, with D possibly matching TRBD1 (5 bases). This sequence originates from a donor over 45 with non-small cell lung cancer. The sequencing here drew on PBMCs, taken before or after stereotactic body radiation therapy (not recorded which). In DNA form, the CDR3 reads TGCGCCAGCAGCTTCGGGGGGGTTTATGGCTACACCTTC. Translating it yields CASSFGGVYGYTF.